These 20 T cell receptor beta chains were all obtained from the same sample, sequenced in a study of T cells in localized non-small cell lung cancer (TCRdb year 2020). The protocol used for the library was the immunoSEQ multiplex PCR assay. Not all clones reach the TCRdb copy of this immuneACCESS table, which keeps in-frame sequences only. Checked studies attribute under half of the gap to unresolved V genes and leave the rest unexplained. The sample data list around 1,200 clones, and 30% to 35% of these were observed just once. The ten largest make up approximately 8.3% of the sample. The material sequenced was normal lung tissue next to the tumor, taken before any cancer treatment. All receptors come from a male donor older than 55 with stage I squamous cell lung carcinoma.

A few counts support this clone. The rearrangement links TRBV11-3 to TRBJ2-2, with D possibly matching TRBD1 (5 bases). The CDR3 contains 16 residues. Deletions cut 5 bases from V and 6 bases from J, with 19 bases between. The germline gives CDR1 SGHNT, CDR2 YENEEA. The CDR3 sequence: CASSVGASSFSGELFF. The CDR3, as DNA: TGTGCCAGCAGCGTTGGGGCCTCTAGTTTTTCCGGGGAGCTGTTTTTT.

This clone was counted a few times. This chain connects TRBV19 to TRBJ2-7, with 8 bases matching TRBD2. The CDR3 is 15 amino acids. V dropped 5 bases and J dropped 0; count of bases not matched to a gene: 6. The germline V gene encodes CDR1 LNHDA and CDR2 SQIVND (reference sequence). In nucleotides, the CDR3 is TGTGCCAGTAGTTATAGCGGGGAGAGCTCCTACGAGCAGTACTTC. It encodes CASSYSGESSYEQYF.

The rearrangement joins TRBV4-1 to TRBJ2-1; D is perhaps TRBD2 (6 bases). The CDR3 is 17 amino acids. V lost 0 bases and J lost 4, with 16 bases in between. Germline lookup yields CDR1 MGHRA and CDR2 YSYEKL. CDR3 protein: CASSQDGTGAGYNEQFF. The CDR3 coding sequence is TGCGCCAGCAGCCAAGATGGGACTGGGGCTGGATACAATGAGCAGTTCTTC.

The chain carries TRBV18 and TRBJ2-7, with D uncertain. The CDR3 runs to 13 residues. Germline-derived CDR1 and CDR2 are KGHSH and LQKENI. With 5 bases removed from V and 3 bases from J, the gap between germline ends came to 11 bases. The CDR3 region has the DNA TGTGCCAGCTCATTCCCTCTATACTACGAGCAGTACTTC. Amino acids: CASSFPLYYEQYF.

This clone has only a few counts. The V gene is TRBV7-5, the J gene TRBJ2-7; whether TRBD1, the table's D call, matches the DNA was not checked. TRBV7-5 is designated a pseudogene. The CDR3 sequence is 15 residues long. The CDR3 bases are TGTGCCAGCAGCATTCCCGGGGCAGGGGGCCGCGAGCAGTACTTC. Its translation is CASSIPGAGGREQYF.

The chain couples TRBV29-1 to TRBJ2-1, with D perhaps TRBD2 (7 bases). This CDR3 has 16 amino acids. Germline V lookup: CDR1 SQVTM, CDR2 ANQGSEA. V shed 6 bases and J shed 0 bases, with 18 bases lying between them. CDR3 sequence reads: CSVDGGRLGSYNEQFF. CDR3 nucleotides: TGCAGCGTGGACGGGGGGCGGCTCGGCTCCTACAATGAGCAGTTCTTC.

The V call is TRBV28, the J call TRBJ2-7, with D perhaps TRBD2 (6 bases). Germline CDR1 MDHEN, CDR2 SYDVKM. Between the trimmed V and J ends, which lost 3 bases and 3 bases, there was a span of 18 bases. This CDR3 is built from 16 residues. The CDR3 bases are TGTGCCAGCAGTTTTCTCGGCGCGGCGGGGCTCTACGAGCAGTACTTC. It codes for CASSFLGAAGLYEQYF.

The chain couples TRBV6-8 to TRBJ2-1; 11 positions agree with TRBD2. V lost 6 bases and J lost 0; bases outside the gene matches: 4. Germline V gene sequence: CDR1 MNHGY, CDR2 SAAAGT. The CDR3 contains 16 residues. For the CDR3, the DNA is TGTGCCAGCAGATCTCTAGCGGGAGGCTCCTACAATGAGCAGTTCTTC. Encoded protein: CASRSLAGGSYNEQFF.

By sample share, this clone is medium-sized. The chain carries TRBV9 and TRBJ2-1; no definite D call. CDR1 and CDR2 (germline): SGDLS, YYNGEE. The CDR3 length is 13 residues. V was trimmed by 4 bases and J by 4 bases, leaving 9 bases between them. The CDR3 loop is CASSRGEYNEQFF. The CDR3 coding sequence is TGTGCCAGCAGCCGCGGTGAATACAATGAGCAGTTCTTC.

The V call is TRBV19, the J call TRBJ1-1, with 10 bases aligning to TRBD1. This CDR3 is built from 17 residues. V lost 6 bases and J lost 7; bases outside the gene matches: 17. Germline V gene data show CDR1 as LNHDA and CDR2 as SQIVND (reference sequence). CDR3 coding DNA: TGTGCCAGTAGCCCCAATTCCCGGGACAGGGGAGGGAATGAAGCTTTCTTT. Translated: CASSPNSRDRGGNEAFF.

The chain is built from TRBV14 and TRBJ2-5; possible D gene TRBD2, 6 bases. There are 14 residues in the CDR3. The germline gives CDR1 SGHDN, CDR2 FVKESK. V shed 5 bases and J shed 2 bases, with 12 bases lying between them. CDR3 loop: CASSARGTQETQYF. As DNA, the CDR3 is TGTGCCAGCAGCGCACGGGGGACGCAAGAGACCCAGTACTTC. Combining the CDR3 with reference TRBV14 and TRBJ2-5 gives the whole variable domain EAGVTQFPSHSVIEKGQTVTLRCDPISGHDNLYWYRRVMGKEIKFLLHFVKESKQDESGMPNNRFLAERTGGTYSTLKVQPAELEDSGVYFCASSARGTQETQYFGPGTRLLVL.

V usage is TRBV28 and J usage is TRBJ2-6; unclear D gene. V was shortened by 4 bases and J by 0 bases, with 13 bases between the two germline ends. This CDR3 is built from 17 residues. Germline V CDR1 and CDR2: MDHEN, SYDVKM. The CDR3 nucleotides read TGTGCCAGCAGTTCCACCCGACCGTTCTCTGGGGCCAACGTCCTGACTTTC. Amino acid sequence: CASSSTRPFSGANVLTF.

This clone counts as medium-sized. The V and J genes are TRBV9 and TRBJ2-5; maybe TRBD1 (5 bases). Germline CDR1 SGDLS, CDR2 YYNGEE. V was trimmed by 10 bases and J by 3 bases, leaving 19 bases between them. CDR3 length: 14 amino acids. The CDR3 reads CASDRQGLEETQYF. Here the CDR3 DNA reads TGTGCCTCAGATCGGCAGGGTTTGGAAGAGACCCAGTACTTC.

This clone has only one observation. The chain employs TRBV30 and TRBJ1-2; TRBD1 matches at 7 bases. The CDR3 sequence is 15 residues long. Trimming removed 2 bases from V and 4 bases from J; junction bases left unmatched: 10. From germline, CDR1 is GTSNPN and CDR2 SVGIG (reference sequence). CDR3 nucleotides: TGTGCCTGGAGTCCAATTACAGGGGAGGGCTATGGCTACACCTTC. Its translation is CAWSPITGEGYGYTF.

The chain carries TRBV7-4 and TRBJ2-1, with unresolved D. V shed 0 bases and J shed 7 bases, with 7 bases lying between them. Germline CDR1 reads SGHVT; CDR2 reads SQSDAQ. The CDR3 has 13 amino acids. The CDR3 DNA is TGTGCCAGCAGCTTAGCGCCCAGGAATGAGCAGTTCTTC. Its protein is CASSLAPRNEQFF.

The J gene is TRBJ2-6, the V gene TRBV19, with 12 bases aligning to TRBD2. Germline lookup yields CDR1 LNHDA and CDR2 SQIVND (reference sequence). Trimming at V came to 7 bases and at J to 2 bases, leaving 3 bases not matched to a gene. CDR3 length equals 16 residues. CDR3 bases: TGTGCCAGTAACCCTAGCGGGAGGGCTGGGGCCAACGTCCTGACTTTC. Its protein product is CASNPSGRAGANVLTF.

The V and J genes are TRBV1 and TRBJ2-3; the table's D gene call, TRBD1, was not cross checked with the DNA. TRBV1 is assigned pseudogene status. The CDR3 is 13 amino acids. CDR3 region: CASTTTGTDTQYF. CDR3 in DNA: TGCGCCAGCACGACAACGGGCACAGATACGCAGTATTTT.

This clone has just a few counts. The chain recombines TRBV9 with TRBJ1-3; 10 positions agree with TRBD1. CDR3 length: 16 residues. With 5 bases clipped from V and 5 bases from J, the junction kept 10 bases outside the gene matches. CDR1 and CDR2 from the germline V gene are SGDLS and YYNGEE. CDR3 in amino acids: CASSGGQGRRRNTIYF. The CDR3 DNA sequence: TGTGCCAGCAGTGGGGGACAGGGGCGTCGTCGAAACACCATATATTTT.

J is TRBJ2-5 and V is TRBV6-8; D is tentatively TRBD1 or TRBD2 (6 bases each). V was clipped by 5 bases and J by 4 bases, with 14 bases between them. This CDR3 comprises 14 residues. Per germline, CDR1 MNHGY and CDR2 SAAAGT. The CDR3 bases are TGTGCCAGCAGTGTAGGGGGGCCGCGAGAGACCCAGTACTTC. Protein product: CASSVGGPRETQYF.

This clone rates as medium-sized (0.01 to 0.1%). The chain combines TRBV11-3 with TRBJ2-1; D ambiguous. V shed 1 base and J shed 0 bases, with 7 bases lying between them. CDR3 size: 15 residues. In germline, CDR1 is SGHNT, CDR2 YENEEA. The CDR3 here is CASSLGAVSYNEQFF. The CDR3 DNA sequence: TGTGCCAGCAGCTTAGGTGCGGTCTCCTACAATGAGCAGTTCTTC.